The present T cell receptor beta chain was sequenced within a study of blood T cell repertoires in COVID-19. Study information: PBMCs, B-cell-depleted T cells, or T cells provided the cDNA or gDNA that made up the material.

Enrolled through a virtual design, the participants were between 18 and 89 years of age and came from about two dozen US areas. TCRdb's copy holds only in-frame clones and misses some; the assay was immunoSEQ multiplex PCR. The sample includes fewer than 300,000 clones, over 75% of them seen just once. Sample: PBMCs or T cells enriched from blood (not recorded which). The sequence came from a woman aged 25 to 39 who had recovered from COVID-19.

DNA for the CDR3: TGTGCCAGCAGCTTTGATAGTTATGGCTACACCTTC. It yields the protein CASSFDSYGYTF. The V call is TRBV11-3, the J call TRBJ1-2; D gene unclear. This CDR3 has 12 residues. The V end was cut by 3 bases, the J end by 5 bases, with 7 bases between. Per the germline V gene, CDR1 is SGHNT and CDR2 is YENEEA.